Listed below are T cell receptor beta chains from one sample, sequenced in a study of cytomegalovirus exposure and HLA in healthy donors. TCRdb's copy holds only in-frame clones and misses some; the assay was immunoSEQ multiplex PCR. Found here are approximately 110,000 clones, 15% of them singletons; the top ten hold 1.9%. Sequencing was performed on PBMCs. These TCRs come from a woman between 18 and 30 years old in good health and CMV-seronegative. Each CDR3 is given with its conserved first and last residue. A D gene is named only where the DNA matches it firmly. Size is stated for part of the rows, as once, few or many counts, or as a class when the clone is expanded.

j_gene: TRBJ1-5; abundance: .; d_gene: .; v_gene: TRBV4-1; CDR3aa: CASSQEVGSNQPQHF; CDR3nt: TGCGCCAGCAGCCAAGAGGTCGGGAGCAATCAGCCCCAGCATTTT
j_gene: TRBJ2-7; abundance: .; d_gene: TRBD1; v_gene: TRBV30; CDR3aa: CAWRGQTFYEQYF; CDR3nt: TGTGCCTGGAGGGGACAGACTTTCTACGAGCAGTACTTC
j_gene: TRBJ2-7; abundance: .; d_gene: TRBD2; v_gene: TRBV9; CDR3aa: CASSASGSQNYEQYF; CDR3nt: TGTGCCAGCAGCGCTAGCGGGAGCCAGAACTACGAGCAGTACTTC
j_gene: TRBJ1-5; abundance: .; d_gene: .; v_gene: TRBV2; CDR3aa: CASSEWTRNQPQHF; CDR3nt: TGTGCCAGCAGTGAATGGACACGCAATCAGCCCCAGCATTTT
j_gene: TRBJ1-2; abundance: .; d_gene: TRBD1; v_gene: TRBV15; CDR3aa: CATSRDGTGTNYGYTF; CDR3nt: TGTGCCACCAGCAGAGATGGGACAGGGACTAACTATGGCTACACCTTC
j_gene: TRBJ2-5; abundance: .; d_gene: .; v_gene: TRBV7-6; CDR3aa: CASSLSQYGTQVTQYF; CDR3nt: TGTGCCAGCAGCTTATCTCAGTACGGGACTCAGGTGACCCAGTACTTC
j_gene: TRBJ1-1; abundance: .; d_gene: .; v_gene: TRBV5-4; CDR3aa: CASSFEYTNAFF; CDR3nt: TGTGCCAGCAGCTTTGAATACACTAACGCTTTCTTT
j_gene: TRBJ2-1; abundance: few; d_gene: TRBD2; v_gene: TRBV5-1; CDR3aa: CASSLRLAGANEQFF; CDR3nt: TGCGCCAGCAGCCTCCGACTAGCGGGAGCTAATGAGCAGTTCTTC
j_gene: TRBJ2-7; abundance: .; d_gene: TRBD2; v_gene: TRBV27; CDR3aa: CASSHLAGVDEQYF; CDR3nt: TGTGCCAGCAGTCACCTAGCGGGAGTGGACGAGCAGTACTTC
j_gene: TRBJ2-1; abundance: few; d_gene: .; v_gene: TRBV30; CDR3aa: CASRGGTWNNEQFF; CDR3nt: TGTGCCTCCCGGGGTGGGACATGGAACAATGAGCAGTTCTTC
j_gene: TRBJ2-1; abundance: few; d_gene: .; v_gene: TRBV6-5; CDR3aa: CASSYTAPDYEQFF; CDR3nt: TGTGCCAGCAGTTACACCGCCCCGGACTATGAGCAGTTCTTC
j_gene: TRBJ2-5; abundance: few; d_gene: .; v_gene: TRBV6-1; CDR3aa: CASSEAGGTQETQYF; CDR3nt: TGTGCCAGCAGTGAAGCAGGCGGGACCCAAGAGACCCAGTACTTC
j_gene: TRBJ2-7; abundance: few; d_gene: TRBD1; v_gene: TRBV27; CDR3aa: CASSLGDRVGEQYF; CDR3nt: TGTGCCAGCAGTTTAGGGGACAGGGTGGGCGAGCAGTACTTC
j_gene: TRBJ1-1; abundance: .; d_gene: .; v_gene: TRBV7-8; CDR3aa: CASSNRSTEAFF; CDR3nt: TGTGCCAGCAGTAACCGGAGCACTGAAGCTTTCTTT
j_gene: TRBJ1-1; abundance: .; d_gene: .; v_gene: TRBV29-1; CDR3aa: CSVVGGANTEAFF; CDR3nt: TGCAGCGTTGTTGGGGGCGCGAACACTGAAGCTTTCTTT
j_gene: TRBJ1-1; abundance: .; d_gene: TRBD1; v_gene: TRBV27; CDR3aa: CASSYTGGEAFF; CDR3nt: TGTGCCAGCAGCTATACAGGGGGTGAAGCTTTCTTT
j_gene: TRBJ2-1; abundance: few; d_gene: TRBD2; v_gene: TRBV5-4; CDR3aa: CASSFLRENEQFF; CDR3nt: TGTGCCAGCAGCTTCTTGCGGGAGAATGAGCAGTTCTTC
j_gene: TRBJ1-6; abundance: few; d_gene: .; v_gene: TRBV28; CDR3aa: CASNFQATNSPLHF; CDR3nt: TGTGCCAGCAACTTCCAGGCGACTAATTCACCCCTCCACTTT
j_gene: TRBJ2-3; abundance: few; d_gene: .; v_gene: TRBV4-1; CDR3aa: CASSQGIGGVDTQYF; CDR3nt: TGCGCCAGCAGCCAAGGTATAGGAGGAGTAGATACGCAGTATTTT
j_gene: TRBJ2-2; abundance: .; d_gene: TRBD2; v_gene: TRBV19; CDR3aa: CASSMGLTYTGELFF; CDR3nt: TGTGCCAGTAGTATGGGACTAACCTACACCGGGGAGCTGTTTTTT
j_gene: TRBJ1-2; abundance: .; d_gene: TRBD1; v_gene: TRBV30; CDR3aa: CAWNRGIGYTF; CDR3nt: TGTGCCTGGAACAGGGGGATCGGCTACACCTTC
j_gene: TRBJ1-1; abundance: few; d_gene: .; v_gene: TRBV28; CDR3aa: CAIREGGITEAFF; CDR3nt: TGTGCCATTCGAGAGGGAGGGATCACTGAAGCTTTCTTT
j_gene: TRBJ1-2; abundance: few; d_gene: .; v_gene: TRBV27; CDR3aa: CASSLAGSAYGYTF; CDR3nt: TGTGCCAGCAGTTTAGCCGGGTCCGCCTATGGCTACACCTTC
j_gene: TRBJ1-3; abundance: .; d_gene: .; v_gene: TRBV7-2; CDR3aa: CASSPNTPFGNTIYF; CDR3nt: TGTGCCAGCAGCCCGAATACACCCTTCGGAAACACCATATATTTT
j_gene: TRBJ2-1; abundance: few; d_gene: .; v_gene: TRBV30; CDR3aa: CAWSPGGNEQFF; CDR3nt: TGTGCCTGGAGCCCTGGAGGGAATGAGCAGTTCTTC
j_gene: TRBJ2-5; abundance: few; d_gene: .; v_gene: TRBV6-6; CDR3aa: CASSYSRASPETQYF; CDR3nt: TGTGCCAGCAGTTACTCGAGGGCGTCTCCAGAGACCCAGTACTTC
j_gene: TRBJ1-4; abundance: .; d_gene: .; v_gene: TRBV7-2; CDR3aa: CASSANWAGLEKLFF; CDR3nt: TGTGCCAGCAGCGCCAACTGGGCAGGACTCGAAAAACTGTTTTTT
j_gene: TRBJ2-2; abundance: .; d_gene: .; v_gene: TRBV9; CDR3aa: CASSVLEVGELFF; CDR3nt: TGTGCCAGCAGCGTATTGGAGGTCGGGGAGCTGTTTTTT
j_gene: TRBJ2-7; abundance: .; d_gene: .; v_gene: TRBV9; CDR3aa: CASSPRGYYEQYF; CDR3nt: TGTGCCAGCAGCCCCCGAGGGTACTACGAGCAGTACTTC
j_gene: TRBJ1-1; abundance: few; d_gene: .; v_gene: TRBV2; CDR3aa: CASSEDSLNTEAFF; CDR3nt: TGTGCCAGCAGTGAGGACAGCCTGAACACTGAAGCTTTCTTT
j_gene: TRBJ1-1; abundance: few; d_gene: .; v_gene: TRBV5-4; CDR3aa: CASSLGRNTEAFF; CDR3nt: TGTGCCAGCAGCTTGGGCAGGAACACTGAAGCTTTCTTT
j_gene: TRBJ1-5; abundance: .; d_gene: .; v_gene: TRBV27; CDR3aa: CASSLRGEFNQPQHF; CDR3nt: TGTGCCAGCAGTCTCCGGGGGGAATTCAATCAGCCCCAGCATTTT
j_gene: TRBJ1-4; abundance: .; d_gene: TRBD1; v_gene: TRBV5-4; CDR3aa: CASSGGRDRAEKLFF; CDR3nt: TGTGCCAGCAGCGGGGGCCGGGACAGGGCTGAAAAACTGTTTTTT
j_gene: TRBJ2-3; abundance: few; d_gene: TRBD1; v_gene: TRBV4-3; CDR3aa: CASSQGLTGVRADTQYF; CDR3nt: TGCGCCAGCAGCCAAGGATTGACAGGGGTTAGGGCAGATACGCAGTATTTT
j_gene: TRBJ1-1; abundance: .; d_gene: .; v_gene: TRBV7-9; CDR3aa: CASSWGGEAFF; CDR3nt: TGTGCCAGCAGCTGGGGGGGGGAAGCTTTCTTT
j_gene: TRBJ2-3; abundance: few; d_gene: TRBD2; v_gene: TRBV7-2; CDR3aa: CASSRRPSGGSSTDTQYF; CDR3nt: TGTGCCAGCAGCCGGAGGCCTAGCGGGGGGTCTAGCACAGATACGCAGTATTTT
j_gene: TRBJ2-7; abundance: .; d_gene: TRBD2; v_gene: TRBV30; CDR3aa: CAWSGGADEQYF; CDR3nt: TGTGCCTGGAGCGGGGGGGCGGACGAGCAGTACTTC
j_gene: TRBJ2-1; abundance: .; d_gene: TRBD2; v_gene: TRBV7-9; CDR3aa: CASSLPRAGGRDEQFF; CDR3nt: TGTGCCAGCAGCCTGCCCCGGGCGGGAGGGCGGGATGAGCAGTTCTTC
j_gene: TRBJ2-1; abundance: .; d_gene: TRBD2; v_gene: TRBV5-1; CDR3aa: CASSVGTSGGAGNEQFF; CDR3nt: TGCGCCAGCAGCGTCGGGACTAGCGGGGGGGCGGGCAATGAGCAGTTCTTC
j_gene: TRBJ1-1; abundance: .; d_gene: .; v_gene: TRBV28; CDR3aa: CASSPPPQGYTEAFF; CDR3nt: TGTGCCAGCAGTCCCCCTCCTCAGGGCTACACTGAAGCTTTCTTT
j_gene: TRBJ2-7; abundance: few; d_gene: .; v_gene: TRBV6-5; CDR3aa: CASSSTESVYEQYF; CDR3nt: TGTGCCAGCAGTTCCACAGAGAGTGTCTACGAGCAGTACTTC
j_gene: TRBJ1-1; abundance: few; d_gene: .; v_gene: TRBV19; CDR3aa: CASNPRTGTNTEAFF; CDR3nt: TGTGCCAGTAACCCCCGTACAGGAACGAACACTGAAGCTTTCTTT
j_gene: TRBJ2-5; abundance: .; d_gene: .; v_gene: TRBV10-2; CDR3aa: CASSSGLPVWETQYF; CDR3nt: TGCGCCAGCAGCTCGGGACTCCCTGTCTGGGAGACCCAGTACTTC
j_gene: TRBJ1-4; abundance: .; d_gene: TRBD1; v_gene: TRBV7-9; CDR3aa: CASSLGQGLAKLFF; CDR3nt: TGTGCCAGCAGCCTTGGACAGGGTTTGGCAAAACTGTTTTTT
j_gene: TRBJ2-7; abundance: few; d_gene: .; v_gene: TRBV28; CDR3aa: CAILDSSYEQYF; CDR3nt: TGTGCCATCCTCGACAGCTCCTACGAGCAGTACTTC
j_gene: TRBJ2-3; abundance: .; d_gene: TRBD2; v_gene: TRBV6-4; CDR3aa: CASSVGGRGSDTQYF; CDR3nt: TGTGCCAGCAGTGTCGGCGGGAGAGGGTCAGATACGCAGTATTTT
j_gene: TRBJ2-3; abundance: .; d_gene: TRBD2; v_gene: TRBV7-2; CDR3aa: CASRIAGGRSTDTQYF; CDR3nt: TGTGCCAGCAGAATAGCGGGGGGACGTAGCACAGATACGCAGTATTTT
j_gene: TRBJ2-2; abundance: few; d_gene: TRBD1; v_gene: TRBV9; CDR3aa: CASSVEGQGGSGELFF; CDR3nt: TGTGCCAGCAGCGTAGAAGGACAGGGGGGATCCGGGGAGCTGTTTTTT
j_gene: TRBJ1-1; abundance: .; d_gene: .; v_gene: TRBV2; CDR3aa: CASSEWSGNTEAFF; CDR3nt: TGTGCCAGCAGTGAATGGTCAGGGAACACTGAAGCTTTCTTT
j_gene: TRBJ2-2; abundance: once; d_gene: .; v_gene: TRBV9; CDR3aa: CASSVATDGELFF; CDR3nt: TGTGCCAGCAGCGTAGCTACAGACGGGGAGCTGTTTTTT
j_gene: TRBJ2-5; abundance: .; d_gene: .; v_gene: TRBV18; CDR3aa: CASSPRTGDWGQETQYF; CDR3nt: TGTGCCAGCTCACCACGGACGGGGGACTGGGGGCAAGAGACCCAGTACTTC
j_gene: TRBJ1-6; abundance: few; d_gene: .; v_gene: TRBV30; CDR3aa: CAWSDSPYNSPLHF; CDR3nt: TGTGCCTGGAGCGACAGTCCGTATAATTCACCCCTCCACTTT
j_gene: TRBJ2-4; abundance: few; d_gene: TRBD2; v_gene: TRBV5-4; CDR3aa: CASSGTSGGAGKNIQYF; CDR3nt: TGTGCCAGCAGCGGGACTAGCGGGGGGGCGGGCAAAAACATTCAGTACTTC
j_gene: TRBJ1-2; abundance: .; d_gene: .; v_gene: TRBV4-1; CDR3aa: CASSQDRRIYYGYTF; CDR3nt: TGCGCCAGCAGCCAAGATCGCAGGATATACTATGGCTACACCTTC